Given below is one T cell receptor (beta chain) in context. No antigen is known for it. This may stem from a read error, because a much larger clone lies one nucleotide away. The sample is drawn from a study of spatial heterogeneity in lung cancer. About the study: When available, follow-up PBMC samples taken a median of roughly two years after resection were sequenced. In raw reads, more than 8.5 appearances on average were recorded for each unique TCR and UMI combination. Study-wide results and limits: Blood carried ubiquitous expanded tumor TCRs more at resection than follow-up.

The time point was: blood at routine non-recurrence follow-up after resection. On each TCR cDNA molecule, a unique molecular identifier was present. Each CDR3 protein gets one entry after TCRdb re-called the 5' RACE reads with MiXCR. This table has about 32,000 distinct CDR3 sequences, under 11% appearing once. From germline, CDR1 is LNHDA and CDR2 SQIVND (reference sequence). The CDR3 length is 15 residues. This TCR was sampled from a female donor with early-stage non-small cell lung cancer. The chain couples TRBV19 to TRBJ2-7; TRBD2 matches at 10 bases. Material: PBMCs, obtained at follow-up. For the CDR3, the DNA is TGTGCCTGTAGGCCCCTAGCGGGGGCCACCTACGAGCAGTACTTC. Translating it yields CACRPLAGATYEQYF.